The 9 T cell receptor beta chains below come from one sample, sequenced in a study of shared clonotypes between healthy human individuals. Libraries were prepared by immunoSEQ multiplex PCR; TCRdb keeps only in-frame clonotypes and omits some of them. Of 2 million to 3 million clones listed, approximately 93% were seen once; the top ten hold roughly 0.36%. What was sequenced was naive CD4+ T cells from PBMCs. Subset indicated: CD45RA+ positively selected. The receptors here all came from a young man in good health. Some clones in this sample may be carry-over from other donors' samples.

The genes are TRBV7-2 and TRBJ1-3, with 8 positions matching TRBD1. J lost 1 base, V lost 2 bases, and 4 bases had no gene match. The CDR3 is 16 amino acids. Germline values: CDR1 SGHTA, CDR2 FQGNSA. The CDR3 is CASSLHQGASGNTIYF. For the CDR3, the DNA is TGTGCCAGCAGCTTACACCAGGGGGCGTCTGGAAACACCATATATTTT.

The rearrangement links TRBV6-1 to TRBJ2-1, with D perhaps matching TRBD2 (6 bases). The CDR3 is 14 amino acids. Trimming pared 8 bases from V and 4 bases from J, leaving 15 bases between. CDR1 is MNHNS, CDR2 SASEGT, per germline. The CDR3 nucleotides read TGTGCCAGCGGATCCCTAGCGTCTTACAATGAGCAGTTCTTC. It codes for CASGSLASYNEQFF.

The rearrangement uses TRBV5-8 and TRBJ2-3; D unresolved. This CDR3 is built from 12 residues. CDR1 is SGHTS, CDR2 YDEGEE, per germline. Trimming shortened V by 2 bases and J by 6 bases, and 7 bases separated the two germline ends. CDR3: CASSFLMDTQYF. The CDR3, as DNA: TGTGCCAGCAGCTTCCTCATGGATACGCAGTATTTT.

The chain employs TRBV2 and TRBJ2-3, with D possibly TRBD1 on 5 matching bases. Germline lookup yields CDR1 SNHLY and CDR2 FYNNEI. The CDR3 is 15 amino acids. Trimming removed 4 bases from V and 0 bases from J, with 11 bases in between. The chain's CDR3 is CASSGQPPSTDTQYF. The CDR3 DNA follows: TGTGCCAGCAGTGGACAGCCACCTAGCACAGATACGCAGTATTTT. Looking up the rest from reference TRBV2 and TRBJ2-3 gives the full variable domain: EPEVTQTPSHQVTQMGQEVILRCVPISNHLYFYWYRQILGQKVEFLVSFYNNEISEKSEIFDDQFSVERPDGSNFTLKIRSTKLEDSAMYFCASSGQPPSTDTQYFGPGTRLTVL.

This sequence joins TRBV11-2 and TRBJ1-5; tentative D call: TRBD1 (5 bases). The CDR3 covers 15 residues. CDR1 SGHAT and CDR2 FQNNGV come from the germline V gene. The V and J ends lost 4 bases and 0 bases respectively, with 10 bases between them. This chain's CDR3 is CASSWGLNSNQPQHF. The CDR3 DNA is TGTGCCAGCAGCTGGGGACTGAATAGCAATCAGCCCCAGCATTTT.

This chain joins TRBV28 and TRBJ2-3, with a weak D call TRBD2 (5 bases). V gave up 5 bases and J gave up 11 bases, with 8 bases separating them. The CDR3 runs 10 residues. In germline, CDR1 is MDHEN, CDR2 SYDVKM. This CDR3 is CASSGERQYF. CDR3 DNA sequence: TGTGCCAGCAGTGGGGAGAGGCAGTATTTT.

This clone has only one observation. The CDR3 protein is CASSQSGTASYEQYF. CDR3 DNA sequence: TGCGCCAGCAGTCAATCCGGGACAGCATCCTACGAGCAGTACTTC. This chain uses TRBV23-1 with TRBJ2-7, with 7 bases fitting TRBD1. TRBV23-1 is an ORF for which the function is uncertain. This CDR3 region has 15 residues. V lost 0 bases to trimming and J lost 1 base; unmatched junction nucleotides: 3.

V gene TRBV25-1 combines with J gene TRBJ1-6; no firm D call. This CDR3 has 13 residues. Germline CDR1 reads MGHDK; CDR2 reads SYGVNS. With 2 bases removed from V and 9 bases from J, the gap between germline ends came to 8 bases. The CDR3 DNA is TGTGCCAGCAGTGAAGGGTTGGGTTCACCCCTCCACTTT. This encodes CASSEGLGSPLHF. Full variable domain (rest looked up from reference TRBV25-1 and TRBJ1-6): EADIYQTPRYLVIGTGKKITLECSQTMGHDKMYWYQQDPGMELHLIHYSYGVNSTEKGDLSSESTVSRIRTEHFPLTLESARPSHTSQYLCASSEGLGSPLHFGNGTRLTVT.

This clone was seen a single time. This rearrangement joins TRBV18 to TRBJ1-2; maybe TRBD1 (5 bases). In germline, CDR1 is KGHSH, CDR2 LQKENI. The CDR3 consists of 17 residues. Trimming stripped 4 bases from V and 3 bases from J, with 21 bases between. For the CDR3, the DNA is TGTGCCAGCTCACGTGAGGGGATCGTCCGGGCACACTATGGCTACACCTTC. Encoded protein: CASSREGIVRAHYGYTF.